This T cell receptor beta chain was captured by sequencing in a study of blood T cell repertoires in COVID-19. Overall study: PBMCs, B-cell-depleted T cells, or T cells were the source of the cDNA or gDNA that made up the material.

Germline lookup yields CDR1 LGHDT and CDR2 YNNKEL (reference sequence). The ends were cut back, 4 bases at V and 0 bases at J, with 10 bases in the middle. This CDR3 contains 15 residues. Measured with immunoSEQ multiplex PCR; TCRdb has only the in-frame clones, and not every one. The sample consists of about 100,000 clones, around 85% of them appearing once. The sequence derives from a man aged 50-60 years with active or convalescent COVID-19. Sequencing was done on a sample of peripheral blood. The chain combines TRBV3-1 (or the pseudogene TRBV3-2) with TRBJ1-3; no clear D. The CDR3 protein is CASSPSWASGNTIYF. The CDR3 coding sequence is TGTGCCAGCAGCCCTTCCTGGGCCTCTGGAAACACCATATATTTT.